What follows is one T cell receptor beta chain and its context. The data stem from a study of blood T cell repertoires in COVID-19. Libraries were prepared by immunoSEQ multiplex PCR; TCRdb keeps only in-frame clonotypes and omits some of them. The profile shows 40,000 to 60,000 clones, approximately 95% of them singletons. The TCR was taken from a man in his 60s with COVID-19, enrolled during active disease. Sequenced sample: peripheral blood.

This CDR3 reads CASSLDQRLGDTQYF. The CDR3 DNA reads TGTGCCAGCAGCTTAGATCAGCGGCTGGGGGATACGCAGTATTTT. The chain has TRBV7-2 and TRBJ2-3; a weak D match, TRBD2 (5 bases). V was pared by 1 base and J by 6 bases, with 14 bases between. From germline, CDR1 is SGHTA and CDR2 FQGNSA. There are 15 residues in the CDR3.